The rows below give T cell receptor beta chains drawn from one sample of a study of T-cell reconstitution after alpha-beta-depleted transplantation in children. TCRdb reanalysed the PCR reads using MiXCR and keeps one entry per CDR3 protein. The top ten hold 25% to 35% of the sample, which has about 420,000 distinct CDR3 sequences, roughly 17% seen once. The sample in question was PBMCs, mostly from graft donor cells, obtained 360 days after TCRalphabeta/CD19-depleted stem cell transplant. The receptor set was obtained from a boy under three years old who had a stem cell transplant for Wiskott-Aldrich syndrome, so the T cells may come from the graft donor. Both conserved end residues are part of each CDR3. The D gene is left open where the match is weak. Size is omitted from some rows. Given values are once, few, many or a class for expanded clones.

-,TRBV5-1,-,TRBJ2-3,CASSLVGRADTQYF,TGCGCCAGCAGCTTGGTTGGCAGGGCGGATACGCAGTATTTT
-,TRBV5-1,TRBD1,TRBJ2-3,CASTGTGGADTQYF,TGCGCCAGCACCGGGACAGGGGGGGCAGATACGCAGTATTTT
-,TRBV28,TRBD1,TRBJ1-4,CASSPVQGALEKLFF,TGTGCCAGCAGTCCCGTCCAGGGGGCGCTTGAAAAACTGTTTTTT
-,TRBV7-2,TRBD2,TRBJ2-1,CASSSSGNSYNEQFF,TGTGCCAGCAGCTCTAGCGGTAACTCCTACAATGAGCAGTTCTTC
-,TRBV29-1,-,TRBJ1-1,CSAWTVYTEAFF,TGCAGCGCTTGGACAGTTTACACTGAAGCTTTCTTT
-,TRBV7-4,-,TRBJ2-7,CASSLRVGQGIEEQYF,TGTGCCAGCAGCTTAAGGGTTGGGCAGGGGATCGAGGAGCAGTACTTC
-,TRBV29-1,-,TRBJ2-1,CSVAGRVSNNEQFF,TGCAGCGTTGCCGGACGGGTCTCGAACAATGAGCAGTTCTTC
-,TRBV20-1,TRBD1,TRBJ1-6,CSARGTGGRDSPLHF,TGCAGTGCTAGGGGGACAGGGGGCAGGGATTCACCCCTCCACTTT
many,TRBV5-1,-,TRBJ2-3,CASSLRGGGTDTQYF,TGCGCCAGCAGCTTGAGAGGGGGAGGCACAGATACGCAGTATTTT
few,TRBV30,-,TRBJ2-7,CALGDLRGYPYEQYF,TGTGCCTTGGGGGATTTACGGGGTTACCCCTACGAGCAGTACTTC
few,TRBV18,TRBD2,TRBJ2-1,CASSPPGRAFGWNEQFF,TGTGCCAGCTCACCACCGGGGAGGGCCTTCGGCTGGAATGAGCAGTTCTTC
few,TRBV20-1,TRBD2,TRBJ2-3,CSATHTSGGAADTQYF,TGCAGTGCTACCCATACTAGCGGGGGGGCGGCAGATACGCAGTATTTT
few,TRBV10-3,TRBD2,TRBJ2-1,CAIRPGTSGTYNEQFF,TGTGCCATCAGGCCCGGGACTAGCGGGACATACAATGAGCAGTTCTTC
few,TRBV29-1,TRBD2,TRBJ2-1,CSVPSGRGNEQFF,TGCAGCGTTCCTAGCGGGAGGGGTAATGAGCAGTTCTTC
-,TRBV12-3/TRBV12-4,TRBD2,TRBJ2-1,CASRYSGRSYNEQFF,TGTGCCAGCAGGTATAGCGGGAGGTCCTACAATGAGCAGTTCTTC
few,TRBV28,TRBD2,TRBJ2-3,CASSSGGQGLAGLAEYF,TGTGCCAGCAGTTCTGGAGGACAGGGCTTAGCGGGACTAGCGGAGTATTTT
once,TRBV21-1,-,TRBJ2-1,CASEILEDRVINEQFF,TGTGCCAGCGAAATCCTCGAGGACAGGGTGATAAATGAGCAGTTCTTC
-,TRBV29-1,-,TRBJ2-3,CSGDGGRGGADTQYF,TGCAGCGGGGACGGCGGGAGAGGGGGCGCAGATACGCAGTATTTT
-,TRBV20-1,TRBD2,TRBJ2-1,CSARSYGTSGGVLAYNEQFF,TGCAGTGCTAGATCATATGGGACTAGCGGGGGGGTGCTCGCCTACAATGAGCAGTTCTTC
-,TRBV5-1,TRBD2,TRBJ2-1,CASRSRLAGGDNEQFF,TGCGCCAGCAGATCCCGTCTAGCGGGAGGGGACAATGAGCAGTTCTTC
-,TRBV5-1,-,TRBJ2-7,CASSLGRQGGRTYEQYF,TGCGCCAGCAGCTTGGGGCGGCAGGGGGGACGGACCTACGAGCAGTACTTC
-,TRBV20-1,-,TRBJ1-2,CSAPRDGGLDYGYTF,TGCAGTGCCCCACGGGACGGCGGATTAGACTATGGCTACACCTTC
few,TRBV5-1,-,TRBJ2-7,CASSPLNSGLTAYEQYF,TGCGCCAGCAGCCCACTCAACTCGGGACTGACCGCCTACGAGCAGTACTTC
-,TRBV24-1,-,TRBJ2-3,CATSEPRGSGTDTQYF,TGTGCCACCAGTGAACCCAGGGGATCGGGCACAGATACGCAGTATTTT
many,TRBV7-2,-,TRBJ2-3,CASSFPTDTQYF,TGTGCCAGCAGCTTCCCCACAGATACGCAGTATTTT
-,TRBV6-5,-,TRBJ1-3,CASSYSGYPGNTIYF,TGTGCCAGCAGTTACTCGGGTTACCCTGGAAACACCATATATTTT
few,TRBV12-3/TRBV12-4,TRBD1,TRBJ2-3,CASSRSLTGSDTQYF,TGTGCCAGCAGTCGCTCCTTGACAGGGTCAGATACGCAGTATTTT
-,TRBV11-1,TRBD2,TRBJ2-3,CASSPGTSGKSRTDTQYF,TGTGCCAGCAGCCCCGGGACTAGCGGGAAGAGTCGCACAGATACGCAGTATTTT
-,TRBV18,-,TRBJ1-1,CASSPGPPMNTEAFF,TGTGCCAGCTCACCCGGGCCCCCGATGAACACTGAAGCTTTCTTT
few,TRBV25-1,-,TRBJ1-1,CASSRTKNTEAFF,TGTGCCAGCAGTCGGACCAAGAACACTGAAGCTTTCTTT
-,TRBV7-2,TRBD2,TRBJ2-3,CASSFRAGFTDTQYF,TGTGCCAGCAGCTTCCGAGCGGGGTTCACAGATACGCAGTATTTT
-,TRBV3-1,TRBD2,TRBJ2-3,CASSPRVAGGLRTDTQYF,TGTGCCAGCAGCCCCCGAGTAGCGGGGGGTCTTCGCACAGATACGCAGTATTTT
-,TRBV12-3/TRBV12-4,-,TRBJ2-7,CASSPPLNYEQYF,TGTGCCAGCAGCCCACCGCTGAATTACGAGCAGTACTTC
-,TRBV4-1,-,TRBJ2-2,CASSQGDPPHSLTNTGELFF,TGCGCCAGCAGCCAAGGGGACCCCCCACACAGCCTTACGAACACCGGGGAGCTGTTTTTT
-,TRBV5-5,TRBD1,TRBJ2-7,CASRKTGVDEQYF,TGTGCCAGCAGGAAGACAGGGGTCGACGAGCAGTACTTC
few,TRBV5-5,TRBD1,TRBJ2-1,CASSMYGQGQYNEQFF,TGTGCCAGCAGCATGTACGGACAGGGTCAGTACAATGAGCAGTTCTTC
-,TRBV5-1,-,TRBJ2-6,CASTVTRTSGANVLTF,TGCGCCAGCACCGTCACTAGGACCTCCGGGGCCAACGTCCTGACTTTC
few,TRBV6-2/TRBV6-3,-,TRBJ1-4,CASSYSVIRNELFF,TGTGCCAGCAGTTACTCGGTAATACGAAACGAACTGTTTTTT
few,TRBV10-3,-,TRBJ2-2,CATSIHTGELFF,TGTGCCACCAGCATCCACACCGGGGAGCTGTTTTTT
few,TRBV10-3,-,TRBJ2-2,CAISEWIARRTGELFF,TGTGCCATCAGTGAGTGGATAGCCCGGCGCACCGGGGAGCTGTTTTTT
many,TRBV20-1,TRBD2,TRBJ2-5,CSAKTSGGLYQETQYF,TGCAGTGCTAAGACTAGCGGGGGACTCTACCAAGAGACCCAGTACTTC
few,TRBV4-3,-,TRBJ2-1,CASSQDRGSGLEQFF,TGCGCCAGCAGCCAAGATCGGGGTAGCGGCCTTGAGCAGTTCTTC
-,TRBV7-9,-,TRBJ1-5,CASSFNRQPQHF,TGTGCCAGCAGCTTCAACCGGCAGCCCCAGCATTTT
-,TRBV5-1,-,TRBJ2-7,CASSSGDPSYEQYF,TGCGCCAGCAGTTCCGGGGACCCCTCCTACGAGCAGTACTTC
few,TRBV6-1,-,TRBJ2-3,CASSDHDWAWGTDTQYF,TGTGCCAGCAGTGACCACGATTGGGCCTGGGGAACAGATACGCAGTATTTT
few,TRBV19,-,TRBJ2-2,CASKIQGARGTGELFF,TGTGCCAGTAAGATACAGGGCGCCCGTGGCACCGGGGAGCTGTTTTTT